This entry lists 27 T cell receptor beta chains sequenced from one sample in a study of regulatory T cells in long-lasting Graves disease. The time point denotes: newly diagnosed GD, antithyroid drugs for less than 3 months. RNA isolated from PBMCs was used to make the TCR library. Libraries of TCR beta came from iRepertoire HTBI primers plus Arm-PCR of CDR3 regions. TCRdb used MiXCR to reprocess the multiplex PCR reads, holding one entry per CDR3 protein. Among 410,000 or so distinct CDR3 sequences listed, more than 12% were seen once. This sample also belongs to another study, concerning T cells in Graves' hyperthyroidism and ophthalmopathy.

The sample in question was peripheral blood mononuclear cells (PBMCs), obtained at new diagnosis, from a patient treated with antithyroid drugs. These receptors came from a woman aged 25 to 39 with Graves disease.

This clonotype was detected many times. The V gene is TRBV24-1, the J gene TRBJ2-1; D call uncertain. The CDR3 runs 13 residues. Germline CDR1 and CDR2: KGHDR and SFDVKD. The V and J ends lost 3 bases and 10 bases respectively, with 12 bases between them. The DNA for the CDR3 is TGTGCCACCAGTGATCCTAGAGGAGAGGAGCAGTTCTTC. Protein: CATSDPRGEEQFF.

This clonotype occurred many times. CDR3 coding DNA: TGTGCCAGCATACCTCGACAGGGACCTTCACCCCTCCACTTT. Its protein is CASIPRQGPSPLHF. V is TRBV2 and J is TRBJ1-6; 7 positions match TRBD1. This CDR3 is 14 amino acids long. Germline V gene sequence: CDR1 SNHLY, CDR2 FYNNEI. The ends lost 7 bases at V and 9 bases at J; junction bases unmatched: 9.

CDR3 residues: CASSPDSLSTDTQYF. The CDR3 DNA reads TGTGCCAGCAGTCCGGACAGTCTCAGCACAGATACGCAGTATTTT. V usage is TRBV6-2 or TRBV6-3 and J usage is TRBJ2-3, with D maybe TRBD1 (6 bases). Trimming stripped 5 bases from V and 0 bases from J, with 12 bases between. Per the germline V gene, CDR1 is MNHEY and CDR2 is SVGEGT. This CDR3 is built from 15 residues.

The V gene is TRBV19, the J gene TRBJ2-2; D may be TRBD1 (6 bases). CDR3 length: 16 residues. Germline CDR1 LNHDA, CDR2 SQIVND (reference sequence). The ends were cut back, 7 bases at V and 0 bases at J, with 15 bases in the middle. CDR3: CASNQDSFANTGELFF. Here the CDR3 DNA reads TGTGCCAGTAATCAGGACAGCTTCGCGAACACCGGGGAGCTGTTTTTT. Variable domain in full (rest from reference TRBV19 and TRBJ2-2): DGGITQSPKYLFRKEGQNVTLSCEQNLNHDAMYWYRQDPGQGLRLIYYSQIVNDFQKGDIAEGYSVSREKKESFPLTVTSAQKNPTAFYLCASNQDSFANTGELFFGEGSRLTVL.

The chain has TRBV19 and TRBJ1-4, with D perhaps TRBD1 (5 bases). The CDR3 sequence is 15 residues long. With 7 bases removed from V and 8 bases from J, the gap between germline ends came to 20 bases. From germline, CDR1 is LNHDA and CDR2 SQIVND (reference sequence). CDR3 sequence (DNA): TGTGCCAGTACAACCGGGCAGGGCCTGATGGAAAAACTGTTTTTT. It yields the protein CASTTGQGLMEKLFF. The full variable domain, rest sourced from reference TRBV19 and TRBJ1-4, is DGGITQSPKYLFRKEGQNVTLSCEQNLNHDAMYWYRQDPGQGLRLIYYSQIVNDFQKGDIAEGYSVSREKKESFPLTVTSAQKNPTAFYLCASTTGQGLMEKLFFGSGTQLSVL.

This clonotype was seen a few times. The rearrangement links TRBV9 to TRBJ2-7; 9 nucleotides line up with TRBD1. The CDR3 covers 16 residues. Germline assignment: CDR1 SGDLS and CDR2 YYNGEE. V lost 0 bases and J lost 3; bases outside the gene matches: 7. CDR3 sequence (DNA): TGTGCCAGCAGCGTAGAAGGGACAGGGCGGTACTACGAGCAGTACTTC. This encodes CASSVEGTGRYYEQYF.

This clonotype came up many times. The chain combines TRBV2 with TRBJ2-5; D unresolved. Germline CDR1 and CDR2: SNHLY and FYNNEI. V shed 4 bases and J shed 0 bases, with 6 bases lying between them. The CDR3 has 13 amino acids. Written as DNA, the CDR3 is TGTGCCAGCAGTGGGGCGAACCAAGAGACCCAGTACTTC. Residues: CASSGANQETQYF.

This clonotype occurred many times. The chain carries TRBV18 and TRBJ2-1; D is undetermined. The CDR3 loop spans 15 amino acids. In germline, CDR1 is KGHSH, CDR2 LQKENI. V lost 3 bases to trimming and J lost 3 bases, with 12 bases between them. The CDR3 sequence: CASSPLGRIYNEQFF. The DNA of the CDR3 is TGTGCCAGCTCACCTTTAGGCAGAATCTACAATGAGCAGTTCTTC.

This clonotype was recorded a few times. The chain carries TRBV4-1 and TRBJ1-1; 9 bases agree with TRBD1. The CDR3 extends over 17 amino acids. After removal of 1 base from V and 10 bases from J, the junction contained 16 bases not matched to a gene. CDR1 MGHRA and CDR2 YSYEKL come from the germline V gene. This CDR3 is CASSQGYGGQGASLAFF. In nucleotides, the CDR3 is TGCGCCAGCAGCCAAGGGTATGGGGGACAGGGCGCTAGTTTAGCTTTCTTT.

This clonotype was seen many times. CDR3 DNA: TGTGCCACCAGCAGCGGTGGAGGAGTCACAGATACGCAGTATTTT. Translation: CATSSGGGVTDTQYF. This chain connects TRBV15 to TRBJ2-3; possibly TRBD2 for D (5 bases). The V gene's germline CDR1 is LNHNV and CDR2 YYDKDF (reference sequence). V was trimmed by 3 bases and J by 2 bases, leaving 12 bases between them. The CDR3 has 15 amino acids.

The chain employs TRBV15 and TRBJ1-1, with a weak D call TRBD1 (5 bases). V lost 3 bases, J lost 2 bases, and 7 bases lay in between. In germline, CDR1 is LNHNV, CDR2 YYDKDF (reference sequence). The CDR3 length is 13 residues. This CDR3 reads CATSRDINTEAFF. In DNA, the CDR3 is TGTGCCACCAGCAGGGACATCAACACTGAAGCTTTCTTT.

This chain uses TRBV30 with TRBJ2-4; D is undetermined. CDR1 GTSNPN and CDR2 SVGIG come from the germline V gene (reference sequence). The CDR3 has 12 amino acids. The V gene lost 0 bases and the J gene lost 6 bases, with 6 bases spanning the gap. The CDR3 here is CAWSVVRNIQYF. The CDR3 nucleotides read TGTGCCTGGAGTGTTGTGCGAAACATTCAGTACTTC. The variable domain in full, with the rest retrieved from reference TRBV30 and TRBJ2-4, is SQTIHQWPATLVQPVGSPLSLECTVEGTSNPNLYWYRQAAGRGLQLLFYSVGIGQISSEVPQNLSASRPQDRQFILSSKKLLLSDSGFYLCAWSVVRNIQYFGAGTRLSVL.

The table lists this clonotype with many counts. The genes are TRBV3-1 and TRBJ2-1, with 11 bases matching TRBD2. With 1 base clipped from V and 3 bases from J, the junction kept 2 bases outside the gene matches. The V gene's germline CDR1 is LGHDT and CDR2 YNNKEL (reference sequence). This CDR3 contains 16 residues. CDR3 region: CASSQGLAGNYNEQFF. DNA of the CDR3: TGTGCCAGCAGCCAAGGACTAGCGGGGAACTACAATGAGCAGTTCTTC.

This clonotype was detected ten times or more. This sequence joins TRBV12-3 or TRBV12-4 and TRBJ2-1; TRBD2 matches 12 bases. This CDR3 has 14 residues. Germline trimming cut 7 bases from V and 4 bases from J; bases unmatched to any gene: 2. CDR3 amino acids: CASKGLAGYNEQFF. Here the CDR3 DNA reads TGTGCCAGCAAGGGACTAGCGGGTTACAATGAGCAGTTCTTC.

This clonotype was seen only a few times. CDR3 sequence: CASSLGHRNTGELFF. The CDR3 region has the DNA TGTGCCAGCAGCTTAGGGCATAGGAACACCGGGGAGCTGTTTTTT. The chain recombines TRBV7-6 with TRBJ2-2, with unresolved D. The CDR3 has 15 residues. V lost 1 base and J lost 1, with 7 bases in between. CDR1 and CDR2 (germline): SGHVS, FNYEAQ.

This clonotype occurred many times. The rearrangement uses TRBV24-1 and TRBJ1-2, with D possibly matching TRBD1 (6 bases). The CDR3 covers 13 residues. The germline V and J ends were trimmed by 5 bases and 8 bases, with 14 bases remaining between them. CDR1 and CDR2 (germline): KGHDR, SFDVKD. For the CDR3, the DNA is TGTGCCACCAGTGGGGGGGCCCCGAAGGGCTACACCTTC. This encodes CATSGGAPKGYTF.

This clonotype has a count of ten or more. The chain is built from TRBV12-3 or TRBV12-4 and TRBJ1-4, with D possibly matching TRBD1 (6 bases). The CDR3 is 15 residues long. The V gene lost 6 bases and the J gene lost 8 bases, with 19 bases spanning the gap. CDR3 region: CASRPTGPSQEKLFF. CDR3 nucleotides: TGTGCCAGCAGGCCTACAGGGCCCTCCCAGGAAAAACTGTTTTTT.

This clonotype was detected ten times or more. The chain couples TRBV20-1 to TRBJ2-7; 8 nucleotides line up with TRBD1. After removal of 0 bases from V and 7 bases from J, the junction contained 14 bases not matched to a gene. Germline values: CDR1 DFQATT, CDR2 SNEGSKA (reference sequence). The CDR3 extends over 16 amino acids. The DNA of the CDR3 is TGCAGTGCTAGAGATCCCAAATCGACAGGGGTAAGGGAGCAGTACTTC. This sequence encodes CSARDPKSTGVREQYF.

This clonotype was counted ten times or more. This chain links TRBV7-8 with TRBJ2-7; no definite D call. This CDR3 comprises 11 residues. The ends were cut back, 1 base at V and 10 bases at J, with 8 bases in the middle. The germline V gene encodes CDR1 SGHVS and CDR2 FQNEAQ. CDR3 nucleotides: TGTGCCAGCAGCTTAGACTATCGCCAGTACTTC. Its protein product is CASSLDYRQYF. The full variable domain, its missing parts supplied by reference TRBV7-8 and TRBJ2-7, is GAGVSQSPRYKVAKRGQDVALRCDPISGHVSLFWYQQALGQGPEFLTYFQNEAQLDKSGLPSDRFFAERPEGSVSTLKIQRTQQEDSAVYLCASSLDYRQYFGPGTRLTVT.

The rearrangement links TRBV29-1 to TRBJ1-2; the D is unclear. Germline V CDR1 and CDR2: SQVTM, ANQGSEA. V was trimmed by 4 bases and J by 8 bases, leaving 8 bases between them. The CDR3 covers 10 residues. As DNA, the CDR3 is TGCAGCGTTGCGCGAGGGGGCTACACCTTC. Translated, it gives CSVARGGYTF. Full variable domain (outside the CDR3, taken from reference TRBV29-1 and TRBJ1-2): SAVISQKPSRDICQRGTSLTIQCQVDSQVTMMFWYRQQPGQSLTLIATANQGSEATYESGFVIDKFPISRPNLTFSTLTVSNMSPEDSSIYLCSVARGGYTFGSGTRLTVV.

There are a few counts of this clonotype. This chain links TRBV18 with TRBJ2-1; D not certain. Germline CDR1 KGHSH, CDR2 LQKENI. V was trimmed by 0 bases and J by 8 bases, leaving 14 bases between them. The CDR3 is made up of 15 amino acids. CDR3 sequence (DNA): TGTGCCAGCTCACCACCTCGGGTCTCCGGCTATGAGCAGTTCTTC. Its translation is CASSPPRVSGYEQFF.

V and J are TRBV27 and TRBJ2-1, with 10 bases identical to TRBD2. The CDR3 length is 16 residues. The V gene's germline CDR1 is MNHEY and CDR2 SMNVEV (reference sequence). V lost 5 bases and J lost 0; bases outside the gene matches: 4. CDR3 amino acids: CASSIGLAVSYNEQFF. CDR3 sequence (DNA): TGTGCCAGCAGTATCGGACTAGCGGTCTCCTACAATGAGCAGTTCTTC.

This clonotype was counted ten times or more. The chain links TRBV7-2 to TRBJ1-5; D gene ambiguous. CDR1 is SGHTA, CDR2 FQGNSA, per germline. The CDR3 length is 15 residues. The V end lost 2 bases, the J end lost 0 bases, and 8 bases lay between the germline ends. CDR3 residues: CASSLSQFSNQPQHF. The DNA of the CDR3 is TGTGCCAGCAGCTTATCTCAGTTTAGCAATCAGCCCCAGCATTTT. Filled out from reference TRBV7-2 and TRBJ1-5, the complete variable domain reads GAGVSQSPSNKVTEKGKDVELRCDPISGHTALYWYRQSLGQGLEFLIYFQGNSAPDKSGLPSDRFSAERTGGSVSTLTIQRTQQEDSAVYLCASSLSQFSNQPQHFGDGTRLSIL.

This clonotype was counted at least ten times. The chain carries TRBV6-9 and TRBJ2-7; tentative D call: TRBD1 (5 bases). The CDR3 has 15 amino acids. V was shortened by 3 bases and J by 3 bases, with 15 bases between the two germline ends. The germline CDR1 and CDR2 sequences are MNHGY and SVAAGI. The CDR3 DNA follows: TGTGCCAGCAGTTACGCACAGGTGACTTACTACGAGCAGTACTTC. Protein sequence: CASSYAQVTYYEQYF.

This clonotype was counted only a few times. The junction departs from germline at one end; a sequencing error may be responsible. Here the CDR3 reads CASSLRQATYGQYF. As DNA, the CDR3 is TGCGCCAGCAGCCTTAGACAGGCGACCTACGGGCAGTACTTC. The chain couples TRBV5-1 to TRBJ2-7; a weak D match, TRBD1 (6 bases). CDR3 length: 14 amino acids. From germline, CDR1 is SGHRS and CDR2 YFSETQ. Combining the CDR3 with reference TRBV5-1 and TRBJ2-7 gives the whole variable domain KAGVTQTPRYLIKTRGQQVTLSCSPISGHRSVSWYQQTPGQGLQFLFEYFSETQRNKGNFPGRFSGRQFSNSRSEMNVSTLELGDSALYLCASSLRQATYGQYFGPGTRLTVT.

This clonotype has more than one count but fewer than ten. The DNA for the CDR3 is TGTGCTAGTGGTCCCCCAGTAGCGGGTTCCTACGAGCAGTACTTC. It codes for CASGPPVAGSYEQYF. The J gene is TRBJ2-7, the V gene TRBV12-5; 7 positions match TRBD2. Germline values: CDR1 LGHNT, CDR2 FRNRAP. The CDR3 sequence is 15 residues long. Unmatched junction bases numbered 8, after V lost 5 bases and J lost 1 base.

At least ten counts were recorded for this clonotype. V usage is TRBV24-1 and J usage is TRBJ2-2; TRBD1 agrees at 8 bases. Germline lookup yields CDR1 KGHDR and CDR2 SFDVKD. V was pared by 4 bases and J by 2 bases, with 5 bases of the junction left unmatched. The CDR3 covers 16 residues. CDR3 in amino acids: CATSETGQGNTGELFF. The CDR3 DNA reads TGTGCCACCAGTGAGACTGGACAGGGAAACACCGGGGAGCTGTTTTTT.